One T cell receptor (beta chain) is described in this entry. The data were obtained in a study of blood T cell repertoires in COVID-19. All enrollees were about 18 to 89 years old and from 25 or so US areas. The CDR3 consists of 13 residues. The germline gives CDR1 SQVTM, CDR2 ANQGSEA. The V segment lost 6 bases and the J segment 7 bases; nucleotides outside the gene matches: 7. The assay was immunoSEQ multiplex PCR, and TCRdb's table has in-frame clones only and misses some. The table lists almost 250,000 clones, around 86% of them singletons. Input material: PBMCs or T cells enriched from blood (not recorded which). The receptor was isolated from a woman aged 45-59 years who had recovered from COVID-19. The rearrangement uses TRBV29-1 and TRBJ2-7; 12 nucleotides align to TRBD1. CDR3 sequence: CSVLGQGAREQYF. CDR3 bases: TGCAGCGTCCTGGGACAGGGGGCAAGGGAGCAGTACTTC.